The clone carrying this T cell receptor beta chain came up a few times. CDR3 length: 15 amino acids. CDR1 is SNHLY and CDR2 is FYNNEI in the germline V gene. The ends lost 7 bases at V and 3 bases at J; junction bases unmatched: 6. This sample was taken from a study of beta chain features in type 1 diabetes. The study reverse transcribed the entire isolated RNA, so it sequenced expressed TCRB transcripts. Using immunoSEQ multiplex PCR, the repertoire was profiled, and TCRdb retains in-frame clones only, with some absent. The profile shows around 160,000 clones, approximately 52% of them singletons. This chain links TRBV2 with TRBJ2-2, with 9 bases lining up with TRBD1. The receptor's source is a man between 18 and 35 years old in good health. The sequenced sample was Tregs from blood. The CDR3 sequence is CASKVQGADTGELFF. The CDR3 coding sequence is TGTGCCAGCAAGGTACAGGGGGCAGACACCGGGGAGCTGTTTTTT.